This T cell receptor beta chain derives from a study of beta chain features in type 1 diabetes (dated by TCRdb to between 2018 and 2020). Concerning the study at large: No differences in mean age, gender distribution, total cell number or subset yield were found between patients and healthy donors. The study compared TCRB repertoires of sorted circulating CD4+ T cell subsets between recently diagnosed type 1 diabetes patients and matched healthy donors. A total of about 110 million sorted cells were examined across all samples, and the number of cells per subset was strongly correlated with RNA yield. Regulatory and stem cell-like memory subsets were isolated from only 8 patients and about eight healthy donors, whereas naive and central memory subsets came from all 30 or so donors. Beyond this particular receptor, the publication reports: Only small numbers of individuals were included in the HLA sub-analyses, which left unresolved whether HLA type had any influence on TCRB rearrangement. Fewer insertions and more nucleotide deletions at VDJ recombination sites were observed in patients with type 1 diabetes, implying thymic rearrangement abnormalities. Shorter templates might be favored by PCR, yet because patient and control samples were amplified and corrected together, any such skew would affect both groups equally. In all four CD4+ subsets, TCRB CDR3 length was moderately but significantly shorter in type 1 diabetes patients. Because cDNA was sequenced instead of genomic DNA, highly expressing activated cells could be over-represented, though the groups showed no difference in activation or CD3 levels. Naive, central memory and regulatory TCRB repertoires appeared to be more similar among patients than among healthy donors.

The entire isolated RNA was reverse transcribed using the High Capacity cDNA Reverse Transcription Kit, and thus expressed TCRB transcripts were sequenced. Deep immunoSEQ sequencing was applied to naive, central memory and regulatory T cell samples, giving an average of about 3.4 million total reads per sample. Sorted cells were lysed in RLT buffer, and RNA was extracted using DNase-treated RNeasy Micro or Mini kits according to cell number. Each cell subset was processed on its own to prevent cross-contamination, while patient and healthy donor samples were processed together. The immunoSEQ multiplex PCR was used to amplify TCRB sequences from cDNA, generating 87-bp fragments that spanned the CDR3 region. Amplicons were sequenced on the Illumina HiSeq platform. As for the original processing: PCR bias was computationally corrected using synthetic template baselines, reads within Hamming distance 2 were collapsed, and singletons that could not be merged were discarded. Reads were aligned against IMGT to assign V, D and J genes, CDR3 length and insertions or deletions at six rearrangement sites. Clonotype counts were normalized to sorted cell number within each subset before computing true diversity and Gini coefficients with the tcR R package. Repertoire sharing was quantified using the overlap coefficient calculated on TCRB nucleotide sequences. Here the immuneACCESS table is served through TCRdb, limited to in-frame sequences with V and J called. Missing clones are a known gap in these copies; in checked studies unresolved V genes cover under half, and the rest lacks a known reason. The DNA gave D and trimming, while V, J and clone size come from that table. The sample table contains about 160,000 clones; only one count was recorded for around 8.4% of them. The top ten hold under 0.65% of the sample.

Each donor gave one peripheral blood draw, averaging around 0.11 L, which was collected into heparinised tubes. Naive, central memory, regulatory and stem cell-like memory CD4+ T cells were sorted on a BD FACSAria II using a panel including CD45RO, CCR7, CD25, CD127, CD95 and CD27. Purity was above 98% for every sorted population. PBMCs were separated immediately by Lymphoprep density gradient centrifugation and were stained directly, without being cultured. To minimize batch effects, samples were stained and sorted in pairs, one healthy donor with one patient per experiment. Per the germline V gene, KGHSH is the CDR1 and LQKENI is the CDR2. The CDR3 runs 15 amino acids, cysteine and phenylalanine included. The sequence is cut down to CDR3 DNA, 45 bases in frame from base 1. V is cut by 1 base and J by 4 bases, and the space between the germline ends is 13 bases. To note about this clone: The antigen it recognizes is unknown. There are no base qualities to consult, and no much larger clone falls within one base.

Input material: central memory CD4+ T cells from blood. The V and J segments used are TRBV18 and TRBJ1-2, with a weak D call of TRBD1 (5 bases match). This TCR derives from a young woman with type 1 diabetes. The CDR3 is CASSPRRGDAYGYTF. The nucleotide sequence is TGTGCCAGCTCACCACGCCGGGGGGACGCCTATGGCTACACCTTC.